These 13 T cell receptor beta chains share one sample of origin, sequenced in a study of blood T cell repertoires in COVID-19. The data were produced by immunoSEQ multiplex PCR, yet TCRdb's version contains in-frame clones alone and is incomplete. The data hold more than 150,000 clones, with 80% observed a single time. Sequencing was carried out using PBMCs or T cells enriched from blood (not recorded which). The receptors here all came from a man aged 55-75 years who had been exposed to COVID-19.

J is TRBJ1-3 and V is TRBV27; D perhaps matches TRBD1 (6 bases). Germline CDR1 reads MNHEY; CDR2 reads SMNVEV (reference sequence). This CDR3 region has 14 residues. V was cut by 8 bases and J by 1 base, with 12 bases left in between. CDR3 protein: CASGTRGSGNTIYF. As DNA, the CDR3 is TGTGCCAGCGGAACAAGGGGGTCTGGAAACACCATATATTTT.

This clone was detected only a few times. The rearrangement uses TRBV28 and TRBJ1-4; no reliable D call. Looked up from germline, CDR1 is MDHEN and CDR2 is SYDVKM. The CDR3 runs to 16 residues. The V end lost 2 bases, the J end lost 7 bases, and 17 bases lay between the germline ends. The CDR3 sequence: CASSLPSAGQFEKLFF. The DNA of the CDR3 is TGTGCCAGCAGTTTACCCTCAGCGGGCCAATTTGAAAAACTGTTTTTT.

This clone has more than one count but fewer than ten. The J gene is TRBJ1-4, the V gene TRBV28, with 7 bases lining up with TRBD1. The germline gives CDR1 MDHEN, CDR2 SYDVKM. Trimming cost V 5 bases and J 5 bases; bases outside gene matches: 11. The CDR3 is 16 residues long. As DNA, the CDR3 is TGTGCCAGCAGTCCGTTTTTGGGACAGCCCAATGAAAAACTGTTTTTT. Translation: CASSPFLGQPNEKLFF.

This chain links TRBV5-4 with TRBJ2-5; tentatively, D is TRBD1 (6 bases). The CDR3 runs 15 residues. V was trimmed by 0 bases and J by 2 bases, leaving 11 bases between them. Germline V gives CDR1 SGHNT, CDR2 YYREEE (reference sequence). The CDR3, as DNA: TGTGCCAGCAGCTTGGCTCTTGGACAGCAAGAGACCCAGTACTTC. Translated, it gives CASSLALGQQETQYF.

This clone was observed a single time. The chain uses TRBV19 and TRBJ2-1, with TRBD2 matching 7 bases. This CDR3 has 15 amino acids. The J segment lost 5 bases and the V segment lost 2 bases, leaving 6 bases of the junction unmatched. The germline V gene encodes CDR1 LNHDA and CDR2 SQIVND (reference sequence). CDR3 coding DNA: TGTGCCAGTAGTATATTGGCGGGAGCTGACAATGAGCAGTTCTTC. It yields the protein CASSILAGADNEQFF. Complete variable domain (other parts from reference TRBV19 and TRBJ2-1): DGGITQSPKYLFRKEGQNVTLSCEQNLNHDAMYWYRQDPGQGLRLIYYSQIVNDFQKGDIAEGYSVSREKKESFPLTVTSAQKNPTAFYLCASSILAGADNEQFFGPGTRLTVL.

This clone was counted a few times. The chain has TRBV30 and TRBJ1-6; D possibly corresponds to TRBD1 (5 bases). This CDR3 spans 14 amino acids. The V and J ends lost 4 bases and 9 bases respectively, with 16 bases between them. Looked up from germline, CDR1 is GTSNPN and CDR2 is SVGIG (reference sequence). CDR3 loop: CAWKFRGIISPLHF. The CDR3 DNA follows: TGTGCCTGGAAGTTTCGGGGGATAATTTCACCCCTCCACTTT.

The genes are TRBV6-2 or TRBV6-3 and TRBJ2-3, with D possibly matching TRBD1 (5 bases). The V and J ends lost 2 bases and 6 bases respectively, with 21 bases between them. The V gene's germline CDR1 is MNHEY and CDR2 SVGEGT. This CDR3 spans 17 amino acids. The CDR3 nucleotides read TGTGCCAGCAGTTACGGCCAGGGATATTCGGACGGGGATACGCAGTATTTT. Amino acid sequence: CASSYGQGYSDGDTQYF.

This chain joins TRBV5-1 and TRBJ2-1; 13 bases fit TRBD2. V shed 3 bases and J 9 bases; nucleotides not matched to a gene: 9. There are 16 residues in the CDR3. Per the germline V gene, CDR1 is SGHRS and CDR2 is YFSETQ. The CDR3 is CASSSSGTSGTGEQFF. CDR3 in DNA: TGCGCCAGCAGCTCGTCCGGGACTAGCGGGACGGGTGAGCAGTTCTTC.

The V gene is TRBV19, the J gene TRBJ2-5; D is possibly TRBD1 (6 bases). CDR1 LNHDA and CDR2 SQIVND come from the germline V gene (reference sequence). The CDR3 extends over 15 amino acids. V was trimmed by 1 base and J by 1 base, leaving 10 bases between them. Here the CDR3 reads CASSIGTGFQETQYF. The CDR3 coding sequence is TGTGCCAGTAGTATAGGTACAGGGTTCCAAGAGACCCAGTACTTC.

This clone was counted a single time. The chain's CDR3 is CASSFLAGGSFTGELFF. The CDR3 bases are TGTGCCAGCAGCTTCCTAGCGGGAGGCTCTTTCACCGGGGAGCTGTTTTTT. The chain is built from TRBV9 and TRBJ2-2, with 11 bases that match TRBD2. Germline lookup yields CDR1 SGDLS and CDR2 YYNGEE. Trimming at V came to 4 bases and at J to 4 bases, leaving 9 bases not matched to a gene. This CDR3 is 17 amino acids long. Supplemented by reference TRBV9 and TRBJ2-2, the full variable domain reads DSGVTQTPKHLITATGQRVTLRCSPRSGDLSVYWYQQSLDQGLQFLIQYYNGEERAKGNILERFSAQQFPDLHSELNLSSLELGDSALYFCASSFLAGGSFTGELFFGEGSRLTVL.

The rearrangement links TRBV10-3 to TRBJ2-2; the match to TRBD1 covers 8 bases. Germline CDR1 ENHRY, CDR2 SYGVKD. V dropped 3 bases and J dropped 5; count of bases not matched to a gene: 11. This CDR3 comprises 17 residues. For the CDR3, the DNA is TGTGCCATCAGTGATCTCGGCAGGGGGCCGGAGACCGGGGAGCTGTTTTTT. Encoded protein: CAISDLGRGPETGELFF.

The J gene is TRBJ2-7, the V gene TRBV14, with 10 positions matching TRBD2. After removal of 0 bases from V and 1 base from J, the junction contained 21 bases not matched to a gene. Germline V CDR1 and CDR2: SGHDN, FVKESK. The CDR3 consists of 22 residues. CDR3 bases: TGTGCCAGCAGCCAAGATCCCTTTAGTAAGTTGCTAGCGGGAGAACTTTCCTACGAGCAGTACTTC. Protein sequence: CASSQDPFSKLLAGELSYEQYF. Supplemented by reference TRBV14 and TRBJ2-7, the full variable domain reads EAGVTQFPSHSVIEKGQTVTLRCDPISGHDNLYWYRRVMGKEIKFLLHFVKESKQDESGMPNNRFLAERTGGTYSTLKVQPAELEDSGVYFCASSQDPFSKLLAGELSYEQYFGPGTRLTVT.

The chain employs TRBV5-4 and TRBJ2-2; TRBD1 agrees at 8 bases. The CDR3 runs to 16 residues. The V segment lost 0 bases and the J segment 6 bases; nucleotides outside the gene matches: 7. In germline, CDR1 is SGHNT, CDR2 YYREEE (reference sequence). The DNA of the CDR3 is TGTGCCAGCAGCTTGGCCCCGGGACAGGTCCCCGGGGAGCTGTTTTTT. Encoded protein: CASSLAPGQVPGELFF.